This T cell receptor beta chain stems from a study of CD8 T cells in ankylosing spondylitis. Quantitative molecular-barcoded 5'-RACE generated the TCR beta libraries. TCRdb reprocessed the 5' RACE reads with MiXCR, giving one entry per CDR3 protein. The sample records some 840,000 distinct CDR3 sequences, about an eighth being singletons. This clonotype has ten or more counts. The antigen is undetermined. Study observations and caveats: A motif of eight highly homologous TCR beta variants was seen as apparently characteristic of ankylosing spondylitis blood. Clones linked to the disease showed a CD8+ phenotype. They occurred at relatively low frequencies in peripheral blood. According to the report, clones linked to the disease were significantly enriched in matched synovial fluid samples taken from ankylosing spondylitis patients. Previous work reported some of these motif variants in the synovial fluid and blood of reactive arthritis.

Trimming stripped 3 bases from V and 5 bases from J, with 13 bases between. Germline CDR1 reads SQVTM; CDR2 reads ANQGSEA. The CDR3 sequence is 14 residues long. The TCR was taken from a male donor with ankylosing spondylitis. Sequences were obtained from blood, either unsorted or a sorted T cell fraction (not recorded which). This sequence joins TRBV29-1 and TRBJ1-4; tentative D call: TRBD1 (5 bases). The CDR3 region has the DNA TGCAGCGTTGACCCGGGGCTAGGGAATGAAAAACTGTTTTTT. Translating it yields CSVDPGLGNEKLFF.